This T cell receptor (beta chain) was obtained from a study of shared clonotypes between healthy human individuals. For the study at large: Researchers drew samples from two women and a few men aged 18 to 49.

Deletions cut 4 bases from V and 5 bases from J, with 8 bases between. Germline loops: CDR1 SGHDN, CDR2 FVKESK. This CDR3 has 12 residues. There were no recent acute infections or vaccinations among the donors, who were healthy HIV-negative adults. Approximately 30,000 T cell genomes (around 200 ng DNA) went into each sorted-subset replicate. Source study methods: With immunoSEQ giving junction-only sequences and no quality scores, filtering differed. Using immunoSEQ multiplex PCR, the repertoire was profiled, and TCRdb retains in-frame clones only, with some absent. V and J calls and clone size follow that table, whereas D and trimming were derived from the DNA. The top ten clones hold approximately 1.7% of a sample with 650,000 to 800,000 clones, 55% to 75% of them seen once.

Input material: memory CD4+ T cells sorted from blood. Subset indicated: CD45RA-negative fraction. This rearrangement joins TRBV14 to TRBJ1-1; D is ambiguous. This TCR came from a young woman in good health. The chain's CDR3 is CASSRQTTEAFF. For the CDR3, the DNA is TGTGCCAGCAGCCGCCAGACGACTGAAGCTTTCTTT. Based on the CDR3 plus reference TRBV14 and TRBJ1-1, the full variable domain is EAGVTQFPSHSVIEKGQTVTLRCDPISGHDNLYWYRRVMGKEIKFLLHFVKESKQDESGMPNNRFLAERTGGTYSTLKVQPAELEDSGVYFCASSRQTTEAFFGQGTRLTVV.